These T cell receptor beta chains were read from a single sample in a study of T cells after posttransplantation cyclophosphamide. Generated by immunoSEQ multiplex PCR, the TCRdb table keeps only in-frame clones and is missing some. The table includes tens of thousands of clones, about 98% detected once. The sample consisted of naive CD8+ T cells sorted from PBMCs. The receptor set was obtained from a man aged 35 to 55 in good health, CMV-negative, and a related stem cell transplant donor. CDR3s include the opening cysteine and the closing phenylalanine or tryptophan.

J gene: TRBJ1-5; V gene: TRBV30; CDR3 protein: CACQQGWDQPQHF
J gene: TRBJ2-1; V gene: TRBV7-3; CDR3 protein: CASSVTGGRANPHNEQFF
J gene: TRBJ2-1; V gene: TRBV2; CDR3 protein: CASIGSSYNEQFF
J gene: TRBJ2-7; V gene: TRBV28; CDR3 protein: CASSGEQGLGTYEQYF
J gene: TRBJ1-5; V gene: TRBV4-3; CDR3 protein: CASSQVQGVNQPQHF
J gene: TRBJ1-1; V gene: TRBV6-5; CDR3 protein: CASSYGRGATEAFF
J gene: TRBJ2-3; V gene: TRBV5-4; CDR3 protein: CASSPRTDHTDTQYF
J gene: TRBJ2-1; V gene: TRBV29-1; CDR3 protein: CSVEPSGRNNEQFF
J gene: TRBJ1-2; V gene: TRBV9; CDR3 protein: CASSGIRGKDYGYTF
J gene: TRBJ2-7; V gene: TRBV5-8; CDR3 protein: CASSLRQGSSYEQYF
J gene: TRBJ2-1; V gene: TRBV6-5; CDR3 protein: CASNQGAHEQFF
J gene: TRBJ1-1; V gene: TRBV6-5; CDR3 protein: CASLTGLAEAFF
J gene: TRBJ2-4; V gene: TRBV2; CDR3 protein: CASQESINIQYF
J gene: TRBJ2-7; V gene: TRBV13; CDR3 protein: CASSLSSEISEQYF
J gene: TRBJ1-1; V gene: TRBV28; CDR3 protein: CASSLSGYTEAFF
J gene: TRBJ2-7; V gene: TRBV4-1; CDR3 protein: CASSDGTSGLYEQYF
J gene: TRBJ1-5; V gene: TRBV30; CDR3 protein: CAWSDRPGQPQHF
J gene: TRBJ2-7; V gene: TRBV27; CDR3 protein: CASSLPIGQGIYEQYF
J gene: TRBJ1-5; V gene: TRBV5-8; CDR3 protein: CASSHRDTNQPQHF
J gene: TRBJ2-5; V gene: TRBV30; CDR3 protein: CAWTPRGQRERQETQYF
J gene: TRBJ2-1; V gene: TRBV30; CDR3 protein: CAWGRVSSYNEQFF
J gene: TRBJ2-1; V gene: TRBV4-2; CDR3 protein: CASSQDFTTPGSEQFF
J gene: TRBJ2-7; V gene: TRBV2; CDR3 protein: CASSGTGDAYEQYF
J gene: TRBJ2-7; V gene: TRBV9; CDR3 protein: CASSVSSGFKYEQYF
J gene: TRBJ2-7; V gene: TRBV27; CDR3 protein: CASSLPGVSRGEQYF
J gene: TRBJ2-7; V gene: TRBV7-8; CDR3 protein: CASSRPAGDEQYF
J gene: .; V gene: TRBV11-2; CDR3 protein: CASSLGGGYEQYF
J gene: TRBJ2-7; V gene: TRBV5-4; CDR3 protein: CASSLWDTPYEQYF
J gene: TRBJ2-7; V gene: TRBV2; CDR3 protein: CASSGGGGSYEQYF
J gene: TRBJ2-1; V gene: TRBV9; CDR3 protein: CASSERSSSYNEQFF
J gene: TRBJ2-5; V gene: TRBV27; CDR3 protein: CASSYIAGDQETQYF
J gene: TRBJ1-3; V gene: TRBV6-6; CDR3 protein: CASLATSSGNTIYF
J gene: TRBJ1-1; V gene: TRBV6-1; CDR3 protein: CASSEWGAEAFF
J gene: TRBJ1-2; V gene: TRBV15; CDR3 protein: CATSRLQEVNYGYTF
J gene: TRBJ2-5; V gene: TRBV27; CDR3 protein: CDRGGEDQETQYF
J gene: TRBJ2-3; V gene: TRBV6-5; CDR3 protein: CASSFRGGDTQYF
J gene: TRBJ1-1; V gene: TRBV27; CDR3 protein: CASSLSGLGWVVEAFF
J gene: TRBJ2-2; V gene: TRBV5-6; CDR3 protein: CASSFPGIKSVNTGELFF
J gene: TRBJ2-3; V gene: TRBV23-1; CDR3 protein: CASSSLAGADTQYF
J gene: TRBJ2-1; V gene: TRBV4-1; CDR3 protein: CASSQGHRDEQFF
J gene: TRBJ2-7; V gene: TRBV6-1; CDR3 protein: CASSRTENYEQYF
J gene: TRBJ1-1; V gene: TRBV7-9; CDR3 protein: CASSLSLTYTEAFF
J gene: TRBJ1-2; V gene: TRBV27; CDR3 protein: CASKNRENYGYTF
J gene: TRBJ2-7; V gene: TRBV29-1; CDR3 protein: CSVEKLGGPLSYEQYF
J gene: TRBJ1-1; V gene: TRBV4-1; CDR3 protein: CASSQEVGVANTEAFF
J gene: TRBJ1-1; V gene: TRBV7-9; CDR3 protein: CASSPVRTEAFF
J gene: TRBJ2-2; V gene: TRBV7-8; CDR3 protein: CASSLARGGETGRNGELFF
J gene: TRBJ2-7; V gene: TRBV5-7; CDR3 protein: CASSPPTGYDEQYF
J gene: TRBJ2-1; V gene: TRBV11-2; CDR3 protein: CASSLELADEQFF
J gene: TRBJ2-1; V gene: TRBV28; CDR3 protein: CASSLGAGGSYNEQFF
J gene: TRBJ2-7; V gene: TRBV29-1; CDR3 protein: CSVEGLAGAQGQYF
J gene: TRBJ2-1; V gene: TRBV4-1; CDR3 protein: CASSQDDLFGGYNEQFF
J gene: TRBJ2-1; V gene: TRBV7-6; CDR3 protein: CASSYYDNEQFF
J gene: TRBJ2-7; V gene: TRBV7-3; CDR3 protein: CASSPRHNAYEQYF
J gene: TRBJ2-1; V gene: TRBV29-1; CDR3 protein: CSVGEGGKSYNEQFF
J gene: TRBJ1-2; V gene: TRBV28; CDR3 protein: CASSPPAGGFNYGYTF
J gene: TRBJ2-7; V gene: TRBV19; CDR3 protein: CASSPGASYEQYF